The entry below gives a single T cell receptor (beta chain) sequence along with its context. The antigen is unknown. The CDR3 consists of 16 residues. In germline, CDR1 is GTSNPN, CDR2 SVGIG (reference sequence). Trimming took 2 bases from V and 6 from J; bases not matched to a gene: 13. Produced via immunoSEQ multiplex PCR; TCRdb's table is partial and in-frame only. The table lists about 96,000 clones, about nine tenths of them singletons, with around 1.5% in the top ten. This sample is part of a study of T cell responses to AZD1222 COVID-19 vaccine. Study findings and constraints: Close to half of spike-specific TCRs reportedly recognize unmutated variant regions. The donor group comprised mostly white British people and more females; the analysis possibly underestimated clonal diversity. Baseline seropositivity characterized only six AZD1222 recipients. It was only after the peak T cell response that any repertoires were sampled.

The material was peripheral blood, obtained on day 0 of AZD1222 vaccination. The chain links TRBV30 to TRBJ1-2; 9 bases are shared with TRBD1. The source is an adult in good health. The DNA of the CDR3 is TGTGCCTGGAGTCGCACAACGACGGGGACAGGGCATGGCTACACCTTC. Amino acid sequence: CAWSRTTTGTGHGYTF.